This T cell receptor beta chain came from a study of T cells in Graves' hyperthyroidism and ophthalmopathy. This clonotype was picked up one time. The CDR3 sequence is 17 residues long. J gave up 0 bases and V 0 bases, and 7 bases lay outside the gene matches. The V gene's germline CDR1 is LGHDT and CDR2 YNNKEL (reference sequence). Amplification of TCR beta CDR3 regions used RNA as the template. RT-PCR in the first round (using the HTBI primer set) targeted the TCR CDR3. MiXCR, run by TCRdb on the multiplex PCR reads, gives a single entry per CDR3 protein. This sample has more than 600,000 distinct CDR3 sequences, with 16% found just once.

The TCR originated in a man aged 18 to 30 with Graves' hyperthyroidism. The V call is TRBV3-1, the J call TRBJ1-2, with 7 bases aligning to TRBD1. The sequenced sample consisted of blood. CDR3 amino acids: CASSQERQGLTNYGYTF. CDR3 in DNA: TGTGCCAGCAGCCAAGAGCGACAGGGATTAACTAACTATGGCTACACCTTC.